This entry lists 27 T cell receptor beta chains sequenced from one sample in a study of PD-1 blockade in classical Hodgkin lymphoma. The repertoire was sequenced with immunoSEQ multiplex PCR; TCRdb's copy has only in-frame clones and lacks some. In the table there are roughly 30,000 clones, about 89% of which are singletons. Time point of the sample: newly diagnosed, previously untreated cHL patient sample. It was by magnetic negative selection that CD4+ T cells were purified from thawed PBMCs. The sequenced material came from CD4+ T cells from blood. All receptors come from a human donor with classical Hodgkin lymphoma.

The chain has TRBV5-1 and TRBJ1-1; 10 bases map to TRBD1. The J segment lost 10 bases and the V segment lost 5 bases, leaving 11 bases of the junction unmatched. The CDR3 extends over 14 amino acids. Germline assignment: CDR1 SGHRS and CDR2 YFSETQ. CDR3 in amino acids: CASRKGQGRVRAFF. CDR3 coding DNA: TGCGCCAGCAGAAAGGGACAGGGGAGGGTCAGAGCTTTCTTT.

V gene TRBV7-9 combines with J gene TRBJ1-3; D is unresolved. The CDR3 loop spans 14 amino acids. Trimming cost V 1 base and J 7 bases, with 11 bases left between them. CDR1 and CDR2 from the germline V gene are SEHNR and FQNEAQ (reference sequence). The CDR3 DNA sequence: TGTGCCAGCAGCTTAGAAACAGTCTCTAACACCATATATTTT. It translates to CASSLETVSNTIYF. The full variable domain, its missing parts supplied by reference TRBV7-9 and TRBJ1-3, is DTGVSQNPRHKITKRGQNVTFRCDPISEHNRLYWYRQTLGQGPEFLTYFQNEAQLEKSRLLSDRFSAERPKGSFSTLEIQRTEQGDSAMYLCASSLETVSNTIYFGEGSWLTVV.

V and J are TRBV5-4 and TRBJ1-2; tentatively, D is TRBD1 (6 bases). This CDR3 has 13 amino acids. Germline V CDR1 and CDR2: SGHNT, YYREEE (reference sequence). V was pared by 4 bases and J by 3 bases, with 10 bases between. CDR3 region: CASSPRTDYGYTF. Here the CDR3 DNA reads TGTGCCAGCAGCCCAAGGACAGACTATGGCTACACCTTC.

This rearrangement joins TRBV11-2 to TRBJ2-7; 10 bases agree with TRBD1. The CDR3 spans 14 residues. V was pared by 4 bases and J by 2 bases, with 2 bases of the junction left unmatched. Germline loops: CDR1 SGHAT, CDR2 FQNNGV. In DNA, the CDR3 is TGTGCCAGCAGCTGGGACAGGGGACCCTACGAGCAGTACTTC. Translation: CASSWDRGPYEQYF.

The J gene is TRBJ2-3, the V gene TRBV7-2; 13 bases match TRBD2. V dropped 4 bases and J dropped 1; count of bases not matched to a gene: 5. The CDR3 is made up of 17 amino acids. Germline-derived CDR1 and CDR2 are SGHTA and FQGNSA. The CDR3 nucleotides are TGTGCCAGCAGCTCTGGACTAGCGGGGGCCCGCACAGATACGCAGTATTTT. It specifies CASSSGLAGARTDTQYF.

V gene TRBV9 combines with J gene TRBJ2-5; D might be TRBD2 (6 bases). With 4 bases removed from V and 5 bases from J, the gap between germline ends came to 12 bases. The CDR3 has 13 amino acids. Germline CDR1 reads SGDLS; CDR2 reads YYNGEE. This CDR3 is CASSLGLFETQYF. The CDR3 nucleotides are TGTGCCAGCAGCCTGGGACTGTTTGAGACCCAGTACTTC.

The V and J genes are TRBV7-6 and TRBJ2-3; 10 positions agree with TRBD2. The germline V gene encodes CDR1 SGHVS and CDR2 FNYEAQ. V shed 8 bases, J shed 1 base, and the junction held 3 bases outside the gene matches. This CDR3 spans 14 amino acids. CDR3 bases: TGTGCCAGCGTCCTAGCGGGAGGCACAGATACGCAGTATTTT. This codes for CASVLAGGTDTQYF.

The chain has TRBV7-2 and TRBJ2-7; D tentatively reads TRBD1 or TRBD2 (5 bases each). The germline gives CDR1 SGHTA, CDR2 FQGNSA. V lost 5 bases, J lost 6 bases, and 20 bases lay in between. This CDR3 has 15 residues. The CDR3 region is CASSRPPGTTFEQYF. The CDR3 DNA reads as TGTGCCAGCAGCAGGCCCCCCGGGACGACTTTCGAGCAGTACTTC.

The CDR3 DNA is TGTGCCAGCAGCGTAGAGGGACTAGCGTACACCGGGGAGCTGTTTTTT. Translated: CASSVEGLAYTGELFF. The gene calls are TRBV9 and TRBJ2-2; 10 nucleotides agree with TRBD2. The CDR3 is made up of 16 amino acids. The trim removed 0 bases at V and 3 bases at J, leaving 2 bases unmatched. CDR1 is SGDLS and CDR2 is YYNGEE in the germline V gene.

V and J are TRBV11-3 and TRBJ2-5; TRBD1 matches 11 bases. Germline V gene lookup returns CDR1 SGHNT and CDR2 YENEEA. CDR3 length: 15 amino acids. V shed 5 bases and J 0 bases; nucleotides not matched to a gene: 2. Written as DNA, the CDR3 is TGTGCCAGCAGCCCGGGACAGGGGGACCAAGAGACCCAGTACTTC. Amino acids: CASSPGQGDQETQYF.

This chain links TRBV21-1 with TRBJ2-7; TRBD1 is taken as the D call from the table, unchecked against the DNA. TRBV21-1 is labeled a pseudogene. This CDR3 comprises 13 residues. The chain's CDR3 is CASTRDSDHEQYF. CDR3 bases: TGTGCCAGCACAAGAGACAGCGACCACGAGCAGTACTTC.

This chain links TRBV18 with TRBJ2-3, with TRBD1 identical over 8 bases. The CDR3 contains 15 residues. Trimming removed 5 bases from V and 6 bases from J; junction bases left unmatched: 10. Germline CDR1 KGHSH, CDR2 LQKENI. The CDR3 DNA reads TGTGCCAGCTCAAAAGGACAGGGAGGAGTTGATACGCAGTATTTT. This translates into CASSKGQGGVDTQYF. Full variable domain (missing parts from reference TRBV18 and TRBJ2-3): NAGVMQNPRHLVRRRGQEARLRCSPMKGHSHVYWYRQLPEEGLKFMVYLQKENIIDESGMPKERFSAEFPKEGPSILRIQQVVRGDSAAYFCASSKGQGGVDTQYFGPGTRLTVL.

The table lists this clone with a count of one. The V gene is TRBV5-1, the J gene TRBJ2-3; D is possibly TRBD2 (6 bases). The CDR3 has 15 residues. Germline V gene lookup returns CDR1 SGHRS and CDR2 YFSETQ. Trimming removed 4 bases from V and 0 bases from J, with 12 bases in between. CDR3 region: CASSQWGESTDTQYF. DNA of the CDR3: TGCGCCAGCAGCCAGTGGGGGGAGAGCACAGATACGCAGTATTTT.

This clone has just a few counts. The chain uses TRBV19 and TRBJ1-2, with a weak D call TRBD1 (6 bases). Germline V gene data show CDR1 as LNHDA and CDR2 as SQIVND (reference sequence). CDR3 length: 13 residues. Between the trimmed V and J ends, which lost 3 bases and 7 bases, there was a span of 12 bases. For the CDR3, the DNA is TGTGCCAGTAGTATGGAGGGCAGGGGTGGCTACACCTTC. It yields the protein CASSMEGRGGYTF. Supplemented by reference TRBV19 and TRBJ1-2, the full variable domain reads DGGITQSPKYLFRKEGQNVTLSCEQNLNHDAMYWYRQDPGQGLRLIYYSQIVNDFQKGDIAEGYSVSREKKESFPLTVTSAQKNPTAFYLCASSMEGRGGYTFGSGTRLTVV.

The chain's CDR3 is CSVQRNANTGELFF. CDR3 nucleotides: TGCAGCGTTCAAAGAAACGCGAACACCGGGGAGCTGTTTTTT. The chain uses TRBV29-1 and TRBJ2-2; D remains ambiguous. From germline, CDR1 is SQVTM and CDR2 ANQGSEA. Trimming shortened V by 5 bases and J by 0 bases, and 10 bases separated the two germline ends. CDR3 length: 14 amino acids.

This clone was counted a single time. The chain has TRBV7-8 and TRBJ2-7; 11 nucleotides line up with TRBD1. There are 16 residues in the CDR3. Germline-derived CDR1 and CDR2 are SGHVS and FQNEAQ. V lost 5 bases to trimming and J lost 0 bases; unmatched junction nucleotides: 6. CDR3 amino acids: CASSQGQGGGSYEQYF. The CDR3 nucleotides are TGTGCCAGCAGCCAGGGACAGGGGGGGGGCTCCTACGAGCAGTACTTC.

The chain couples TRBV19 to TRBJ1-5, with 11 bases lining up with TRBD1. This CDR3 is 17 amino acids long. The V gene's germline CDR1 is LNHDA and CDR2 SQIVND (reference sequence). V was clipped by 3 bases and J by 2 bases; unmatched bases: 6. The CDR3 protein is CASSIGTGGAGNQPQHF. The CDR3 coding sequence is TGTGCCAGTAGTATCGGGACAGGGGGTGCCGGCAATCAGCCCCAGCATTTT.

The V and J genes are TRBV4-1 and TRBJ2-1, with no clear D. Germline CDR1 MGHRA, CDR2 YSYEKL. The V and J ends lost 1 base and 4 bases respectively, with 14 bases between them. The CDR3 spans 16 residues. The CDR3 spells CASSQAPDPIYNEQFF. In DNA form, the CDR3 reads TGCGCCAGCAGCCAAGCTCCAGACCCTATATACAATGAGCAGTTCTTC.

The table lists this clone with a count of one. This chain uses TRBV27 with TRBJ1-2; no definite D call. Trimming took off 6 bases at V and 2 bases at J, with 19 bases between the two ends. This CDR3 contains 16 residues. The germline V gene has CDR1 MNHEY and CDR2 SMNVEV (reference sequence). As DNA, the CDR3 is TGTGCCAGCAGCCCATGGGGTGCCCTGAGGAACTATGGCTACACCTTC. This gives the protein CASSPWGALRNYGYTF.

The chain couples TRBV28 to TRBJ1-5, with D possibly being TRBD1 (5 bases). There are 17 residues in the CDR3. V dropped 7 bases and J dropped 0 bases, with 19 bases sitting between them. From germline, CDR1 is MDHEN and CDR2 SYDVKM. The CDR3 DNA reads as TGTGCCAGCAATTCCATTAGGGGCCCATATAGCAATCAGCCCCAGCATTTT. Its protein product is CASNSIRGPYSNQPQHF. Variable domain in full (rest from reference TRBV28 and TRBJ1-5): DVKVTQSSRYLVKRTGEKVFLECVQDMDHENMFWYRQDPGLGLRLIYFSYDVKMKEKGDIPEGYSVSREKKERFSLILESASTNQTSMYLCASNSIRGPYSNQPQHFGDGTRLSIL.

The gene calls are TRBV6-1 and TRBJ2-7; D unclear. This CDR3 region has 14 residues. CDR1 is MNHNS and CDR2 is SASEGT in the germline V gene. V was cut by 1 base and J by 4 bases, with 11 bases left in between. CDR3 sequence reads: CASSEGAWEYEQYF. CDR3 coding DNA: TGTGCCAGCAGTGAAGGGGCCTGGGAATACGAGCAGTACTTC.

The chain is built from TRBV7-9 and TRBJ1-1; D ambiguous. The length of the CDR3 is 14 residues. Per the germline V gene, CDR1 is SEHNR and CDR2 is FQNEAQ (reference sequence). The V end lost 0 bases, the J end lost 6 bases, and 11 bases lay between the germline ends. The CDR3 sequence: CASSLALGSAEAFF. The DNA of the CDR3 is TGTGCCAGCAGCTTAGCGCTCGGGTCCGCTGAAGCTTTCTTT.

The chain is built from TRBV6-1 and TRBJ1-2; unclear D gene. The CDR3 loop spans 12 amino acids. Germline-derived CDR1 and CDR2 are MNHNS and SASEGT. V lost 2 bases and J lost 5, with 6 bases in between. The CDR3 DNA follows: TGTGCCAGCAGTGAATACGGGTATGGCTACACCTTC. Translation: CASSEYGYGYTF.

A single count supports this clone. Other DNA sequences in this specimen translate into the identical CDR3. The rearrangement joins TRBV5-1 to TRBJ1-2, with D unresolved. Germline V gives CDR1 SGHRS, CDR2 YFSETQ. The CDR3 consists of 16 residues. The germline V and J ends were trimmed by 0 bases and 5 bases, with 17 bases remaining between them. This CDR3 is CASSLGGALPGYGYTF. The CDR3 DNA reads TGCGCCAGCAGCTTGGGGGGAGCACTACCGGGTTATGGCTACACCTTC.

This chain connects TRBV10-3 to TRBJ2-7, with D maybe TRBD2 (6 bases). Germline V gene lookup returns CDR1 ENHRY and CDR2 SYGVKD. The CDR3 length is 17 residues. V shed 4 bases and J shed 0 bases, with 19 bases lying between them. CDR3 protein: CAISALREKASSYEQYF. The CDR3, as DNA: TGTGCCATCAGTGCCCTCCGGGAGAAGGCGAGCTCCTACGAGCAGTACTTC.

This clone was detected once. The genes are TRBV5-1 and TRBJ2-3; D remains ambiguous. CDR1 and CDR2 from the germline V gene are SGHRS and YFSETQ. Trimming shortened V by 3 bases and J by 10 bases, and 9 bases separated the two germline ends. The CDR3 runs to 11 residues. The CDR3 sequence: CASSSPTSQYF. Written as DNA, the CDR3 is TGCGCCAGCAGCTCACCGACATCGCAGTATTTT. Full variable domain (missing parts from reference TRBV5-1 and TRBJ2-3): KAGVTQTPRYLIKTRGQQVTLSCSPISGHRSVSWYQQTPGQGLQFLFEYFSETQRNKGNFPGRFSGRQFSNSRSEMNVSTLELGDSALYLCASSSPTSQYFGPGTRLTVL.

The chain recombines TRBV29-1 with TRBJ1-2; perhaps TRBD1 as D (5 bases). Germline CDR1 reads SQVTM; CDR2 reads ANQGSEA. With 4 bases removed from V and 0 bases from J, the gap between germline ends came to 15 bases. There are 15 residues in the CDR3. CDR3 protein: CSVGDSSRANYGYTF. The CDR3 DNA reads TGCAGCGTTGGAGACAGTTCCAGAGCTAACTATGGCTACACCTTC. Complete variable domain (other parts from reference TRBV29-1 and TRBJ1-2): SAVISQKPSRDICQRGTSLTIQCQVDSQVTMMFWYRQQPGQSLTLIATANQGSEATYESGFVIDKFPISRPNLTFSTLTVSNMSPEDSSIYLCSVGDSSRANYGYTFGSGTRLTVV.